A selection of T cell receptor beta chains follows, all from one sample in a study of yellow fever vaccine responses in identical twins. TCRdb redid the calling of the RT-PCR reads with MiXCR, one entry per CDR3 protein. The sample holds under 20,000 distinct CDR3 sequences, 65% to 85% seen once. The sequences come from T cells from blood (PBMCs), unsorted or a sorted subset (not recorded which), collected before or after yellow fever vaccination (not recorded which). These receptors were taken from a woman between 18 and 29 years old who received the yellow fever vaccine. CDR3s include the opening cysteine and the closing phenylalanine or tryptophan. The order of the fields is D gene, V gene, J gene, clone size, CDR3 protein, CDR3 DNA. A D gene is named only where the DNA matches it firmly. Where a row states a size, it is once, few, many or the class of an expanded clone; other rows omit it.

>TRBD2|TRBV28|TRBJ2-1|-
CASSFETSAWYNEQFF
TGTGCCAGCAGTTTTGAGACTAGCGCGTGGTACAATGAGCAGTTCTTC
>-|TRBV6-2/TRBV6-3|TRBJ2-7|-
CASSYSGTTEQYF
TGTGCCAGCAGTTACTCTGGGACAACCGAGCAGTACTTC
>-|TRBV29-1|TRBJ2-7|-
CSVVKGQLSYEQYF
TGCAGCGTTGTAAAGGGACAACTCTCCTACGAGCAGTACTTC
>-|TRBV29-1|TRBJ1-5|-
CSVGWERDQPQHF
TGCAGCGTTGGATGGGAACGGGATCAGCCCCAGCATTTT
>-|TRBV2|TRBJ1-4|-
CARSEALDSLGRKLFF
TGTGCCAGAAGTGAAGCCTTAGACTCCCTAGGGAGAAAACTGTTTTTT
>-|TRBV28|TRBJ2-3|few
CASIGVETYGTDTQYF
TGTGCCAGCATTGGGGTGGAGACCTACGGCACAGATACGCAGTATTTT
>-|TRBV28|TRBJ1-1|few
CASSLDGEAFF
TGTGCCAGCAGTTTGGACGGTGAAGCTTTCTTT
>-|TRBV11-3|TRBJ2-7|-
CASSLHPGFRHRSSYEQYF
TGTGCCAGCAGCTTACACCCAGGTTTCAGACATCGAAGCTCCTACGAGCAGTACTTC
>-|TRBV29-1|TRBJ2-1|-
CSVLQGPNEQFF
TGCAGCGTCTTGCAGGGCCCAAATGAGCAGTTCTTC
>-|TRBV10-2|TRBJ2-1|-
CASSEGRREQFF
TGCGCCAGCAGTGAGGGGCGGCGTGAGCAGTTCTTC
>TRBD1|TRBV10-1|TRBJ2-7|-
CASSESLQGKQYF
TGCGCCAGCAGTGAGTCCCTACAGGGGAAGCAGTACTTC
>-|TRBV7-6|TRBJ2-1|once
CASSLAAPGDNEQFF
TGTGCCAGCAGCTTAGCAGCTCCTGGGGACAATGAGCAGTTCTTC
>-|TRBV15|TRBJ2-2|-
CATDGLGNTGELFF
TGTGCCACCGACGGATTGGGGAACACCGGGGAGCTGTTTTTT
>-|TRBV6-2/TRBV6-3|TRBJ1-6|-
CASSYLQDSPLHF
TGTGCCAGCAGTTACCTACAGGATTCACCCCTCCACTTT
>TRBD2|TRBV5-6|TRBJ2-7|-
CASSQGLAASYEQYF
TGTGCCAGCAGCCAGGGACTAGCGGCCTCCTACGAGCAGTACTTC
>TRBD1|TRBV7-9|TRBJ2-7|-
CASSPLQGAVGEQYF
TGTGCCAGCAGCCCTCTCCAGGGGGCGGTCGGCGAGCAGTACTTC